The rows below give T cell receptor beta chains drawn from one sample of a study of T cell responses to AZD1222 COVID-19 vaccine. Sequencing was performed with immunoSEQ multiplex PCR; in TCRdb, only in-frame clones are kept and a portion is missing. The sample lists tens of thousands of clones; roughly 88% were seen once. Source: peripheral blood, taken on day 0 of AZD1222 vaccination. Source of these receptors: an adult in good health. CDR3s include the opening cysteine and the closing phenylalanine or tryptophan. The D gene is left open where the match is weak. Some rows have no size entry. The others give once, few or many, or a class for an expanded clone.

V	D	J	size	CDR3	DNA
TRBV20-1	-	TRBJ2-1	-	CSASAGTHYNEQFF	TGCAGTGCTAGTGCCGGGACTCATTACAATGAGCAGTTCTTC
TRBV24-1	-	TRBJ1-2	-	CATSDANLGDGYTF	TGTGCCACCAGTGACGCCAACCTAGGTGATGGCTACACCTTC
TRBV18	TRBD2	TRBJ2-3	-	CASSQSPGLAGVVKGDTQYF	TGTGCCAGCTCACAATCGCCGGGACTAGCGGGAGTTGTTAAAGGAGATACGCAGTATTTT
TRBV7-9	-	TRBJ2-2	once	CASSRTNTGELFF	TGTGCCAGCAGCAGGACGAACACCGGGGAGCTGTTTTTT
TRBV5-1	-	TRBJ1-1	few	CASSRRTATEAFF	TGCGCCAGCAGCAGGCGGACGGCCACTGAAGCTTTCTTT
TRBV12-3/TRBV12-4	-	TRBJ1-2	-	CASGSNYGYTF	TGTGCCAGCGGGTCTAACTATGGCTACACCTTC
TRBV5-1	-	TRBJ1-4	-	CASSSSALNEKLFF	TGCGCCAGCAGCTCGTCAGCCCTTAATGAAAAACTGTTTTTT
TRBV7-2	-	TRBJ2-3	-	CASSPDLTTDTQYF	TGTGCCAGCAGCCCCGACTTAACCACAGATACGCAGTATTTT
TRBV5-8	TRBD1	TRBJ1-5	-	CASSLEYSGQGNQPQHF	TGTGCCAGCAGCTTGGAATACTCCGGACAGGGAAATCAGCCCCAGCATTTT
TRBV7-8	-	TRBJ1-3	-	CASSLGAGNTIYF	TGTGCCAGCAGCTTGGGGGCTGGAAACACCATATATTTT
TRBV7-2	-	TRBJ1-4	once	CASQFEPAEKLFF	TGTGCCAGCCAATTTGAGCCTGCTGAAAAACTGTTTTTT
TRBV7-2	-	TRBJ2-1	-	CASSFRSEVYNEQFF	TGTGCCAGCAGCTTTCGGTCAGAAGTCTACAATGAGCAGTTCTTC
TRBV19	-	TRBJ1-5	-	CASSIDLENQPQHF	TGTGCCAGTAGTATAGATTTGGAAAATCAGCCCCAGCATTTT
TRBV29-1	TRBD2	TRBJ2-1	-	CSVEALAGVSGSYNEQFF	TGCAGCGTTGAAGCCCTAGCGGGAGTTTCTGGATCCTACAATGAGCAGTTCTTC
TRBV12-3/TRBV12-4	-	TRBJ1-2	-	CASSLVANYGYTF	TGTGCCAGCAGTTTGGTCGCCAACTATGGCTACACCTTC
TRBV7-8	-	TRBJ1-5	-	CASSPVPAGEPQHF	TGTGCCAGCAGCCCCGTTCCCGCGGGGGAGCCCCAGCATTTT
TRBV13	-	TRBJ2-6	-	CASSARGANVLTF	TGTGCCAGCAGCGCGAGGGGGGCCAACGTCCTGACTTTC
TRBV6-1	TRBD1	TRBJ1-5	few	CASSEARGQGGNQPQHF	TGTGCCAGCAGTGAAGCCCGGGGACAGGGCGGGAATCAGCCCCAGCATTTT
TRBV15	-	TRBJ1-4	-	CATSRVGGGIEKLFF	TGTGCCACCAGCAGAGTTGGGGGAGGGATTGAAAAACTGTTTTTT
TRBV4-3	TRBD2	TRBJ2-3	-	CASSQEADSGGRGDTQYF	TGCGCCAGCAGCCAAGAAGCGGATAGCGGGGGGAGGGGCGATACGCAGTATTTT
TRBV5-1	-	TRBJ2-3	-	CASSLQDSRTDTQYF	TGCGCCAGCAGCTTGCAGGACTCCCGCACAGATACGCAGTATTTT
TRBV6-5	-	TRBJ1-5	-	CASSLDLGGNQPQHF	TGTGCCAGCTCCTTAGACCTGGGGGGCAATCAGCCCCAGCATTTT